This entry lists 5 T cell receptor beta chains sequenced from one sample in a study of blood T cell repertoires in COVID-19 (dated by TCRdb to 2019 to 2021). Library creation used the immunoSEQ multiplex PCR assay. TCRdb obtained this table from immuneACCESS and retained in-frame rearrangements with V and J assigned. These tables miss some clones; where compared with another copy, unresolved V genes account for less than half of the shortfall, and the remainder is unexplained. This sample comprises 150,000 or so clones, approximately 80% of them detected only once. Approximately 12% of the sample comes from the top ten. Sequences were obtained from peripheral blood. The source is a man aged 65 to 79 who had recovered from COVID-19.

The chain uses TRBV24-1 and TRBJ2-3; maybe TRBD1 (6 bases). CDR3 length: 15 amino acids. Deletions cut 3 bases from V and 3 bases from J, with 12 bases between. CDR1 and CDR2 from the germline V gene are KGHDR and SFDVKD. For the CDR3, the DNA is TGTGCCACCAGTGATGCCCGGGACACTACAGATACGCAGTATTTT. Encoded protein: CATSDARDTTDTQYF.

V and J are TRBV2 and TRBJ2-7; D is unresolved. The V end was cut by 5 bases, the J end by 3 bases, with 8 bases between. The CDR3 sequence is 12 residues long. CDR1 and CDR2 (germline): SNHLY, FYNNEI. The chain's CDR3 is CASSQDFYEQYF. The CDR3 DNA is TGTGCCAGCAGTCAGGATTTCTACGAGCAGTACTTC. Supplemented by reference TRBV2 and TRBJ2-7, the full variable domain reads EPEVTQTPSHQVTQMGQEVILRCVPISNHLYFYWYRQILGQKVEFLVSFYNNEISEKSEIFDDQFSVERPDGSNFTLKIRSTKLEDSAMYFCASSQDFYEQYFGPGTRLTVT.

The CDR3 loop reads CASRRDVRNTGELFF. CDR3 in DNA: TGTGCCAGCAGGCGGGACGTCAGGAACACCGGGGAGCTGTTTTTT. The chain is built from TRBV28 and TRBJ2-2, with a tentative D call TRBD2 (6 bases). V shed 6 bases and J shed 1 base, with 12 bases lying between them. The V gene's germline CDR1 is MDHEN and CDR2 SYDVKM. The CDR3 is 15 amino acids.

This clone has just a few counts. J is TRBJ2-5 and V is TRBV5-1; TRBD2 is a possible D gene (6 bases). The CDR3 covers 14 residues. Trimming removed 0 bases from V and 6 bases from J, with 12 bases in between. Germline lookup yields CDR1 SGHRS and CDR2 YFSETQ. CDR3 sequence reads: CASSLEGDSKTQYF. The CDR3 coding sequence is TGCGCCAGCAGCTTGGAAGGGGACTCAAAGACCCAGTACTTC.

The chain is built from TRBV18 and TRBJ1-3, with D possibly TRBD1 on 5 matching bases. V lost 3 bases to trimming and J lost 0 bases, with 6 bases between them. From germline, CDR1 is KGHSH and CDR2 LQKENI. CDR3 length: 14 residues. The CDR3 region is CASSPQGSGNTIYF. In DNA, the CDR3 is TGTGCCAGCTCACCCCAGGGCTCTGGAAACACCATATATTTT.